These T cell receptor beta chains were read from a single sample in a study of blood T cell repertoires in COVID-19. The method was immunoSEQ multiplex PCR; TCRdb's version includes in-frame clones alone and lacks a portion of them. This repertoire shows about 230,000 clones, 86% found once; its top ten account for roughly 11%. Material: peripheral blood. The receptors were sampled from a man in his forties or fifties with COVID-19, enrolled during active disease. CDR3s include the opening cysteine and the closing phenylalanine or tryptophan. Expanded clones get a size class; other rows say once, few or many, or leave the size out.

J gene	V gene	clone size	CDR3 protein
TRBJ1-4	TRBV10-3	.	CAISAGQDNEKLFF
TRBJ1-2	TRBV5-6	.	CASSSQVYDYGYTF
TRBJ1-2	TRBV9	once	CASSVGGTEYGYTF
TRBJ2-1	TRBV5-6	.	CASSSGDRGFLNEQFF
TRBJ1-1	TRBV2	.	CASSREGRSLQTFF
TRBJ1-5	TRBV2	.	CASSPQTGDQPQHF
TRBJ1-4	TRBV19	.	CASSTGIGANEKLFF
TRBJ1-2	TRBV27	.	CASSPLVAGGEGYTF
TRBJ2-7	TRBV14	.	CASSQLGDRRNEQYF
TRBJ2-4	TRBV11-2	.	CASSLFGKNIQYF
TRBJ1-4	TRBV5-5	.	CASSVADRGVEKLFF
TRBJ1-4	TRBV20-1	.	CSASPNPPEREKLFF
TRBJ1-5	TRBV5-1	once	CASSFGAPRGTGQPQHF
TRBJ1-4	TRBV18	few	CASSPPTGKGEKLFF
TRBJ1-6	TRBV7-8	once	CASSLERQTYNSPLHF
TRBJ2-7	TRBV18	.	CASSATQGYEQYF
TRBJ2-3	TRBV6-6	few	CASRGSIDTQYF
TRBJ2-7	TRBV5-1	.	CASSLSGQGAYEQYF
TRBJ1-6	TRBV9	.	CASSVFGTANSPLHF
TRBJ2-2	TRBV6-5	.	CASRRMSGFGELFF
TRBJ2-1	TRBV6-5	few	CASSPGLATNEQFF
TRBJ1-3	TRBV24-1	.	CATRGASGNTIYF
TRBJ2-7	TRBV18	.	CASSPQQGDEYEQYF
TRBJ2-5	TRBV18	once	CARRLAGGQETQYF
TRBJ2-3	TRBV7-2	.	CASSSATGERVTQYF
TRBJ1-6	TRBV3-1/TRBV3-2	.	CASSRVGDRENSPLHF
TRBJ2-7	TRBV10-2	.	CASRNRGQSEQYF
TRBJ1-1	TRBV2	once	CASSEDRGLGTEAFF
TRBJ2-5	TRBV9	.	CASSSGDRRVGTQYF
TRBJ1-1	TRBV11-2	once	CASSLGTGGMMNTEAFF
TRBJ2-7	TRBV2	.	CASSERASGRDEQYF